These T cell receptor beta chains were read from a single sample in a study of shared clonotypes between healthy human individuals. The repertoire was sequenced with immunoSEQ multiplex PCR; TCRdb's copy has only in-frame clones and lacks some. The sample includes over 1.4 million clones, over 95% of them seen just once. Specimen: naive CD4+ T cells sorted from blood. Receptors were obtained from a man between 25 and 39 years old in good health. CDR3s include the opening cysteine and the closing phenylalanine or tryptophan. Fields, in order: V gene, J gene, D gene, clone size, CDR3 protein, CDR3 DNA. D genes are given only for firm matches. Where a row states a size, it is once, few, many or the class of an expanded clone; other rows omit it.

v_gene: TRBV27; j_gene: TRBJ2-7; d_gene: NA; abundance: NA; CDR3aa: CASSRLGRSSYEQYF; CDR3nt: TGTGCCAGCAGCCGCCTGGGCAGGAGCTCCTACGAGCAGTACTTC
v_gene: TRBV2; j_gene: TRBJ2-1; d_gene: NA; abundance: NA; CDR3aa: CASSPFGVRINNEQFF; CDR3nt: TGTGCCAGCAGTCCTTTCGGGGTTCGGATAAACAATGAGCAGTTCTTC
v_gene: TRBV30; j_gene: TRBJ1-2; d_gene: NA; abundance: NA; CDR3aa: CAWSDPGYTF; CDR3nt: TGTGCCTGGAGTGACCCGGGCTACACCTTC
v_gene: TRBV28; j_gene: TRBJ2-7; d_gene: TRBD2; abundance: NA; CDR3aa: CASSLLAGGTYEQYF; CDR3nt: TGTGCCAGCAGTTTACTAGCGGGAGGCACCTACGAGCAGTACTTC
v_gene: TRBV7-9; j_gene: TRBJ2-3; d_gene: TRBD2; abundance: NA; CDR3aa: CASSLEALAGGPSDTQYF; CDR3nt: TGTGCCAGCAGCTTAGAGGCTCTAGCGGGAGGGCCCTCAGATACGCAGTATTTT
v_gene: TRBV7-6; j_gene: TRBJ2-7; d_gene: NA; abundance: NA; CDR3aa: CASSLSDTSSYEQYF; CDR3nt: TGTGCCAGCAGCTTAAGCGATACTAGTTCCTACGAGCAGTACTTC
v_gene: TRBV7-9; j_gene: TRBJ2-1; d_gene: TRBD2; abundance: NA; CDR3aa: CASRILAGGVQFF; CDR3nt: TGTGCCAGCCGTATACTAGCGGGAGGAGTACAGTTCTTC
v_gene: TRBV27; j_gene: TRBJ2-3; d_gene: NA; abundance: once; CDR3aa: CASSFGNTDTQYF; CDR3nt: TGTGCCAGCAGTTTTGGGAACACAGATACGCAGTATTTT
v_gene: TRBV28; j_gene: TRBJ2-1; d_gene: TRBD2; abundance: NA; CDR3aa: CASSTGTSYNNEQFF; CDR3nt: TGTGCCAGCAGCACCGGGACTAGCTATAACAATGAGCAGTTCTTC
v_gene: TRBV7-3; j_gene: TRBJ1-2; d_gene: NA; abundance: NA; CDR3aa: CASSAGGSYGYTF; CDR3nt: TGTGCCAGCAGCGCTGGTGGGTCCTATGGCTACACCTTC
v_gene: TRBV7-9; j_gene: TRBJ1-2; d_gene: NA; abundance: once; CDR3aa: CASSRTGSGNGYTF; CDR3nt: TGTGCCAGCAGCAGAACAGGGTCGGGGAATGGCTACACCTTC
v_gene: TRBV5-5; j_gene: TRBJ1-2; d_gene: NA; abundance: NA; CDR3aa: CASSLAGSRGYGYTF; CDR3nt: TGTGCCAGCAGCTTGGCTGGGTCCAGGGGCTATGGCTACACCTTC
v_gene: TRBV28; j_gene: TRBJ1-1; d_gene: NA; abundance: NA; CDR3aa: CASSLAQVSEAFF; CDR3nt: TGTGCCAGCAGTTTAGCACAGGTGTCTGAAGCTTTCTTT
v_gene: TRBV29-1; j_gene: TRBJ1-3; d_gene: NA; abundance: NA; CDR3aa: CSVVGPLGSNTIYF; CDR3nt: TGCAGCGTTGTGGGGCCCTTGGGCTCAAACACCATATATTTT
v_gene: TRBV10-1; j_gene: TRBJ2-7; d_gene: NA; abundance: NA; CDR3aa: CASSESGMTHEQYF; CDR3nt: TGCGCCAGCAGTGAGTCGGGGATGACCCACGAGCAGTACTTC
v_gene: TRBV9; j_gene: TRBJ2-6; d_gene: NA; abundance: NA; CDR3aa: CASSVTGANVLTF; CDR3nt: TGTGCCAGCAGCGTTACAGGGGCCAACGTCCTGACTTTC
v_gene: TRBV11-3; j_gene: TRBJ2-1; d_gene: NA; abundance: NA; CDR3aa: CASSSGQGNEQFF; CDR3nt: TGTGCCAGCAGTTCAGGACAAGGCAATGAGCAGTTCTTC
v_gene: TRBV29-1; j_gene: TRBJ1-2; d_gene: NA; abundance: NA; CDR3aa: CSVGGGYTF; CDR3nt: TGCAGCGTTGGGGGGGGCTACACCTTC
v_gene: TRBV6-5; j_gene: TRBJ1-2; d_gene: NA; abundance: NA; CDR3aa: CASSLGHRVYGYTF; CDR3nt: TGTGCCAGCAGTTTAGGCCACAGGGTCTATGGCTACACCTTC
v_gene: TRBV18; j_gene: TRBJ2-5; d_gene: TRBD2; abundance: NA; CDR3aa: CASSPLKREWETQYF; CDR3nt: TGTGCCAGCTCACCATTAAAGCGGGAGTGGGAGACCCAGTACTTC
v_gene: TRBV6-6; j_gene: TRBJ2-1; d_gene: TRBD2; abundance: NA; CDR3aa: CASYPTGGDEQFF; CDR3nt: TGTGCCAGCTACCCCACGGGGGGGGATGAGCAGTTCTTC
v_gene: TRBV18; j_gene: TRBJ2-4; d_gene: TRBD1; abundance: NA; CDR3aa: CASSKLGQQPEVAKNIQYF; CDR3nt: TGTGCCAGCTCCAAGTTGGGACAGCAGCCTGAAGTAGCCAAAAACATTCAGTACTTC
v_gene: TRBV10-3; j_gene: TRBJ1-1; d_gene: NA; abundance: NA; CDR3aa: CAISIEDRAEAFF; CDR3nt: TGTGCCATCAGTATTGAGGACAGAGCTGAAGCTTTCTTT
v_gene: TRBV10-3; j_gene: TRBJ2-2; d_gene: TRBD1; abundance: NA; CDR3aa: CAISDPIRQGVTGELFF; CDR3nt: TGTGCCATCAGTGATCCGATTCGACAGGGGGTCACCGGGGAGCTGTTTTTT
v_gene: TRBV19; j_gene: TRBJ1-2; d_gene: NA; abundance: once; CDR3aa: CASSIGRSYGYTF; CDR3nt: TGTGCCAGTAGTATCGGGCGGAGCTATGGCTACACCTTC
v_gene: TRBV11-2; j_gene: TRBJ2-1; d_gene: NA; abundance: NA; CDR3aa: CASQKWAIAENNEQFF; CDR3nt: TGTGCCAGCCAAAAATGGGCTATAGCGGAAAACAATGAGCAGTTCTTC
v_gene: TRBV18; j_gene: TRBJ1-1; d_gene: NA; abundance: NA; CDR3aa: CASSPTGRTMNTEAFF; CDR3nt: TGTGCCAGCTCTCCTACCGGGCGGACCATGAACACTGAAGCTTTCTTT
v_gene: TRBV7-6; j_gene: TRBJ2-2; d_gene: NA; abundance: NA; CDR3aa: CASSLVGGDTGELFF; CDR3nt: TGTGCCAGCAGCTTAGTGGGAGGTGACACCGGGGAGCTGTTTTTT
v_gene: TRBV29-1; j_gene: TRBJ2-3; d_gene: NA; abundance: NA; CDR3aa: CSVHGTTDTQYF; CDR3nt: TGCAGCGTCCACGGGACGACAGATACGCAGTATTTT